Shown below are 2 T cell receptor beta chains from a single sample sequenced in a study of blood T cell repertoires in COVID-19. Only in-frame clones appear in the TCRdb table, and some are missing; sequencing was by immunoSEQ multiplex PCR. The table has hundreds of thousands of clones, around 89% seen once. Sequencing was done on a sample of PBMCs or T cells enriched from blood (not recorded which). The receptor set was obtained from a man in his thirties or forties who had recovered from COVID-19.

The CDR3 sequence: CASSLIGSTDTQYF. In DNA form, the CDR3 reads TGTGCCAGCAGCCTAATCGGGTCCACAGATACGCAGTATTTT. V gene TRBV11-2 combines with J gene TRBJ2-3; D remains unclear. The CDR3 contains 14 residues. Trimming removed 5 bases from V and 2 bases from J, with 11 bases in between. Germline loops: CDR1 SGHAT, CDR2 FQNNGV.

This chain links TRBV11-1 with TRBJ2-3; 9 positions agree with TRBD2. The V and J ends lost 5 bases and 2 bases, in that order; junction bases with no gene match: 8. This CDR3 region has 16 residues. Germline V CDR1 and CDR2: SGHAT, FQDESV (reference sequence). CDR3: CASSHNSGSPTDTQYF. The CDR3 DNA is TGTGCCAGCAGCCATAATAGCGGGAGCCCCACAGATACGCAGTATTTT.